The clone carrying this TCR beta chain occurred a few times. No antigen is known for it. The CDR3 covers 16 residues. Germline CDR1 SGHNT, CDR2 YYREEE (reference sequence). V gave up 3 bases and J gave up 6 bases; unmatched junction bases: 14. The entry originates in a study of cytomegalovirus exposure and HLA in healthy donors. PCR employed 60 Vbeta and 13 Jbeta primers. Assay used: immunoSEQ multiplex PCR; TCRdb lists only in-frame clones, some missing. The sample lists some 130,000 clones, approximately 74% occurring once. Findings of the study overall: Later work found that TCR association rates differed between HLA loci; DRB1 had the most and HLA-C the fewest. Data from an earlier analysis indicated that most TCR beta V segments were productive either about 87% or about 30% of the time.

The source of this sequence is a male donor in good health and CMV-seronegative. The specimen sequenced was PBMCs. The chain uses TRBV5-4 and TRBJ2-5; 7 bases line up with TRBD2. The DNA for the CDR3 is TGTGCCAGCAGCTCGGCCGGGACTATGCGTTCTCAGACCCAGTACTTC. Protein sequence: CASSSAGTMRSQTQYF.